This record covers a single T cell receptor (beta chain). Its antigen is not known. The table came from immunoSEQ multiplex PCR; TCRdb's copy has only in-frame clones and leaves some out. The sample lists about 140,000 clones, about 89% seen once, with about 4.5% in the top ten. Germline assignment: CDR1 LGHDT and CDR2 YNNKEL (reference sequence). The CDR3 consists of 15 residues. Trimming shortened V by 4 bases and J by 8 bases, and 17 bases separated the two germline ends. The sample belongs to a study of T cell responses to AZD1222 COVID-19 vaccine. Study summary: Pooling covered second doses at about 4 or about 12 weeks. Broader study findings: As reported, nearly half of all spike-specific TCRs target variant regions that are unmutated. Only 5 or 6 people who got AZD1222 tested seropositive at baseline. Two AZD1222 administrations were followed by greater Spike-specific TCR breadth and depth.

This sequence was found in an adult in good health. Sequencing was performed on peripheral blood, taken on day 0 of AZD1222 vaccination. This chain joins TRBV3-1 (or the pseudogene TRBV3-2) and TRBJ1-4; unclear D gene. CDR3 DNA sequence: TGTGCCAGCAGCCTATTTTCGCGCAATGGGGAAAAACTGTTTTTT. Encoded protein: CASSLFSRNGEKLFF.